The next 23 T cell receptor beta chains were all read from a single sample in a study of CD8 T cells in ankylosing spondylitis. TCRdb redid the calling of the 5' RACE reads with MiXCR, one entry per CDR3 protein. The profile shows a few hundred thousand distinct CDR3 sequences, roughly 18% of them singletons. These TCRs' antigens remain unknown. Study results and caveats: Within ankylosing spondylitis blood, a TCR beta motif made up of roughly eight highly homologous variants appeared to be characteristic.

What was sequenced was blood, either unsorted or a sorted T cell fraction (not recorded which). The receptors stem from a male donor with ankylosing spondylitis.

A few counts support this clonotype. CDR3 loop: CASSAETSTDTQYF. The CDR3 DNA is TGTGCCAGCAGCGCAGAAACTAGCACAGATACGCAGTATTTT. This rearrangement joins TRBV9 to TRBJ2-3, with D uncertain. Trimming removed 3 bases from V and 0 bases from J, with 8 bases in between. The CDR3 runs 14 residues. Germline V gene data show CDR1 as SGDLS and CDR2 as YYNGEE.

This clonotype has more than one count but fewer than ten. This sequence joins TRBV30 and TRBJ1-5; no firm D call. V dropped 3 bases and J dropped 0 bases, with 12 bases sitting between them. Germline V gene lookup returns CDR1 GTSNPN and CDR2 SVGIG (reference sequence). The CDR3 extends over 15 amino acids. The CDR3 DNA reads as TGTGCCTGGAGCCATGGAGGGCTTAGCAATCAGCCCCAGCATTTT. Translated: CAWSHGGLSNQPQHF.

CDR3 sequence (DNA): TGTGCCAGCAGCTTGTTATCCTGGGATCCCTCCTACAATGAGCAGTTCTTC. This gives the protein CASSLLSWDPSYNEQFF. J is TRBJ2-1 and V is TRBV11-3, with D unresolved. Trimming left V 3 bases short and J 0 bases short, with 15 bases between. CDR3 length: 17 residues. The germline V gene has CDR1 SGHNT and CDR2 YENEEA.

This clonotype has a single count. Since a much larger clone is just one base distant, this may be a read error. This rearrangement joins TRBV7-9 to TRBJ1-1; D is uncertain. This CDR3 has 12 residues. CDR1 and CDR2 (germline): SEHNR, FQNEAQ (reference sequence). Deletions cut 2 bases from V and 5 bases from J, with 6 bases between. The CDR3 protein is CASSLLETEAFF. CDR3 in DNA: TGTGCCAGCAGCTTATTGGAGACTGAAGCTTTCTTT.

This clonotype was found a few times. The chain links TRBV10-2 to TRBJ1-4; D is perhaps TRBD1 (5 bases). Germline CDR1 reads WSHSY; CDR2 reads SAAADI. CDR3 length: 14 amino acids. Deletions cut 4 bases from V and 8 bases from J, with 14 bases between. The CDR3 DNA reads as TGCGCCAGCAGTGGGACGGACGAGGGGGAAAAACTGTTTTTT. Its protein product is CASSGTDEGEKLFF.

The chain couples TRBV28 to TRBJ2-1; TRBD2 aligns across 9 bases. CDR3 size: 16 residues. Germline trimming cut 0 bases from V and 5 bases from J; bases unmatched to any gene: 5. CDR1 is MDHEN and CDR2 is SYDVKM in the germline V gene. The CDR3 here is CASSLWTAGGNNEQFF. The CDR3 DNA follows: TGTGCCAGCAGTTTATGGACGGCGGGAGGGAACAATGAGCAGTTCTTC.

The chain employs TRBV9 and TRBJ2-3, with D possibly TRBD2 on 6 matching bases. CDR3 length: 16 residues. The germline V and J ends were trimmed by 3 bases and 0 bases, with 14 bases remaining between them. The germline CDR1 and CDR2 sequences are SGDLS and YYNGEE. Written as DNA, the CDR3 is TGTGCCAGCAGCGGGCAACTAGCAACTAGCACAGATACGCAGTATTTT. This encodes CASSGQLATSTDTQYF.

In its sample, this clonotype was seen a few times. The chain has TRBV9 and TRBJ2-2; perhaps TRBD1 as D (7 bases). This CDR3 comprises 20 residues. Deletions cut 3 bases from V and 6 bases from J, with 30 bases between. Germline V gene lookup returns CDR1 SGDLS and CDR2 YYNGEE. CDR3 protein: CASSAEGGQRIPSPPGELFF. DNA of the CDR3: TGTGCCAGCAGCGCCGAGGGGGGACAGAGGATCCCCTCCCCTCCCGGGGAGCTGTTTTTT.

CDR3 protein: CASSARLANTEAFF. CDR3 bases: TGCGCCAGCAGCGCCCGTCTTGCGAACACTGAAGCTTTCTTT. The chain links TRBV5-1 to TRBJ1-1; D gene uncertain. Trimming cost V 4 bases and J 1 base, with 11 bases left between them. Per the germline V gene, CDR1 is SGHRS and CDR2 is YFSETQ. This CDR3 comprises 14 residues.

The chain recombines TRBV11-1 with TRBJ2-7, with 7 bases matching TRBD1. CDR1 SGHAT and CDR2 FQDESV come from the germline V gene (reference sequence). The CDR3 has 21 amino acids. V shed 1 base, J shed 2 bases, and the junction held 23 bases outside the gene matches. For the CDR3, the DNA is TGTGCCAGCAGCTTAGGAGACGTGGGCAGGGGGACCCGAGGGGGCGCCTACGAGCAGTACTTC. Residues: CASSLGDVGRGTRGGAYEQYF.

With respect to this clonotype: One end of the junction does not line up with germline, which may come from a read error. The V and J genes are TRBV7-7 and TRBJ2-5; 7 bases align to TRBD2. Germline V lookup: CDR1 SSHAT, CDR2 FNYEAQ (reference sequence). This CDR3 is built from 15 residues. CDR3 amino acids: CASSSLLAPQETQYF. DNA for the CDR3: TGTGCTAGCAGCTCGTTACTAGCGCCTCAAGAGACCCAGTACTTC.

This clonotype has a handful of counts. V gene TRBV4-1 combines with J gene TRBJ2-1; D is possibly TRBD1 or TRBD2 (5 bases each). V was clipped by 1 base and J by 8 bases, with 15 bases between them. The CDR3 totals 15 residues. Germline lookup yields CDR1 MGHRA and CDR2 YSYEKL. The CDR3: CASSQGAGEGYEQFF. DNA of the CDR3: TGCGCCAGCAGCCAAGGGGCCGGCGAGGGGTATGAGCAGTTCTTC.

This clonotype was found a few times. The genes are TRBV20-1 and TRBJ2-7; tentative D call: TRBD2 (5 bases). Germline values: CDR1 DFQATT, CDR2 SNEGSKA (reference sequence). This CDR3 has 11 amino acids. Trimming took 6 bases from V and 2 from J, leaving 8 bases between them. In DNA, the CDR3 is TGCAGTGCGAGGGTTACCTACGAGCAGTACTTC. Protein: CSARVTYEQYF.

In its sample, this clonotype was seen a few times. The V and J genes are TRBV7-2 and TRBJ1-2, with unresolved D. The V end lost 5 bases, the J end lost 8 bases, and 15 bases lay between the germline ends. This CDR3 region has 13 residues. Per the germline V gene, CDR1 is SGHTA and CDR2 is FQGNSA. This CDR3 is CASSDERTWGYTF. In DNA, the CDR3 is TGTGCCAGCAGCGATGAACGAACTTGGGGCTACACCTTC.

The chain employs TRBV20-1 and TRBJ1-1; TRBD1 matches 7 bases. Germline V CDR1 and CDR2: DFQATT, SNEGSKA (reference sequence). J gave up 4 bases and V 6 bases, and 20 bases lay outside the gene matches. The CDR3 extends over 17 amino acids. CDR3 loop: CSALNEHRDSSSTEAFF. The CDR3 DNA sequence: TGCAGTGCGCTCAACGAGCACCGGGACAGCTCCTCCACTGAAGCTTTCTTT.

This clonotype showed up many times. V usage is TRBV6-1 and J usage is TRBJ1-2; a weak D match, TRBD1 (5 bases). Germline V gives CDR1 MNHNS, CDR2 SASEGT. CDR3 length equals 13 residues. Trimming took 5 bases from V and 3 from J, leaving 10 bases between them. In nucleotides, the CDR3 is TGTGCCAGCAGTACCGGGACTTACTATGGCTACACCTTC. The encoded protein is CASSTGTYYGYTF.

The rearrangement joins TRBV20-1 to TRBJ2-7; D is unresolved. Trimming cost V 5 bases and J 1 base, with 12 bases left between them. The CDR3 contains 13 residues. The germline V gene has CDR1 DFQATT and CDR2 SNEGSKA (reference sequence). The CDR3 DNA reads as TGCAGTGCTGCGCTAGTGGTTTCCTACGAGCAGTACTTC. This encodes CSAALVVSYEQYF.

This clonotype was observed a few times. The genes are TRBV29-1 and TRBJ2-7, with D tentatively TRBD1 or TRBD2 (6 bases each). Between the trimmed V and J ends, which lost 4 bases and 4 bases, there was a span of 11 bases. Germline loops: CDR1 SQVTM, CDR2 ANQGSEA. The length of the CDR3 is 12 residues. The CDR3 reads CSVVGGRYEQYF. CDR3 bases: TGCAGCGTTGTGGGGGGCCGGTACGAGCAGTACTTC.

In its sample, this clonotype was seen a few times. The chain combines TRBV7-9 with TRBJ1-2; D not resolved. The CDR3 spans 16 residues. Germline V gene sequence: CDR1 SEHNR, CDR2 FQNEAQ (reference sequence). Trimming left V 2 bases short and J 0 bases short, with 13 bases between. The CDR3 loop is CASSLTVDGANYGYTF. CDR3 coding DNA: TGTGCCAGCAGCTTAACGGTTGACGGAGCTAACTATGGCTACACCTTC.

This clonotype has just a few counts. V usage is TRBV5-4 and J usage is TRBJ2-7; D gene uncertain. The CDR3 is 14 amino acids. The germline V and J ends were trimmed by 2 bases and 4 bases, with 13 bases remaining between them. Germline V gene data show CDR1 as SGHNT and CDR2 as YYREEE (reference sequence). The CDR3 sequence: CASSLGFPWYEQYF. The CDR3 DNA sequence: TGTGCCAGCAGCTTAGGATTTCCTTGGTACGAGCAGTACTTC.

J is TRBJ2-2 and V is TRBV4-3, with D hard to call. This CDR3 is 14 amino acids long. V dropped 4 bases and J dropped 2 bases, with 8 bases sitting between them. From germline, CDR1 is LGHNA and CDR2 YSLEER. CDR3 sequence (DNA): TGCGCCAGCAGCCTCGGGCATAACACCGGGGAGCTGTTTTTT. Translating gives CASSLGHNTGELFF.

The J gene is TRBJ2-3, the V gene TRBV11-1; D uncertain. The V and J ends lost 1 base and 4 bases respectively, with 9 bases between them. Looked up from germline, CDR1 is SGHAT and CDR2 is FQDESV (reference sequence). The CDR3 covers 14 residues. CDR3 amino acids: CASSLEPAADTQYF. CDR3 coding DNA: TGTGCCAGCAGCTTAGAACCAGCCGCAGATACGCAGTATTTT.

In this sample, this clonotype turned up once. The genes are TRBV11-2 and TRBJ2-3; D remains ambiguous. The CDR3 has 14 amino acids. In germline, CDR1 is SGHAT, CDR2 FQNNGV. Trimming cost V 2 bases and J 1 base, with 7 bases left between them. CDR3 nucleotides: TGTGCCAGCAGCTTAATGGCGGGCACAGATACGCAGTATTTT. Translation gives CASSLMAGTDTQYF.